Given below is one TCR beta chain in context. Since all of the isolated RNA was reverse transcribed, expressed TCRB transcripts were what got sequenced. The method was immunoSEQ multiplex PCR; TCRdb's version includes in-frame clones alone and lacks a portion of them. The sample lists hundreds of thousands of clones, 15% seen once, with around 0.095% in the top ten. The data stem from a study of beta chain features in type 1 diabetes. This CDR3 is built from 13 residues. Germline values: CDR1 MDHEN, CDR2 SYDVKM. V gave up 6 bases and J gave up 4 bases; unmatched junction bases: 6. The chain couples TRBV28 to TRBJ2-7; TRBD1 matches 7 bases. The origin of this receptor is a man aged 18 to 29 in good health. Sequenced: naive CD4+ T cells from blood. The CDR3 is CASSYLDRYEQYF. DNA for the CDR3: TGTGCCAGCAGCTACCTGGACAGGTACGAGCAGTACTTC.